The rows below give T cell receptor beta chains drawn from one sample of a study of T cell responses to AZD1222 COVID-19 vaccine. TCRdb's table, derived via immunoSEQ multiplex PCR, lists solely in-frame clones and lacks some. Among 90,000 to 150,000 clones listed, more than 70% were seen once. Source: peripheral blood, taken 28 days after the second AZD1222 dose. The receptors were gathered from an adult who received the AZD1222 COVID-19 vaccine. Each CDR3 is given with its conserved first and last residue. A D gene is named only where the DNA matches it firmly. The size entry is marked missing in some rows and otherwise reads once, few, many or a size class.

CDR3aa	CDR3nt	j_gene	v_gene	d_gene	abundance
CATQTAEKLFF	TGTGCCACCCAAACGGCCGAAAAACTGTTTTTT	TRBJ1-4	TRBV25-1	NA	NA
CASSYLGVGNTIYF	TGTGCCAGCAGTTATTTGGGTGTGGGAAACACCATATATTTT	TRBJ1-3	TRBV6-5	NA	NA
CASSVGSGTGSYEQYF	TGTGCCAGCAGCGTAGGATCCGGGACAGGATCCTACGAGCAGTACTTC	TRBJ2-7	TRBV7-9	TRBD1	few
CASSLELAGAYEQYF	TGCGCCAGCAGCTTGGAGCTAGCGGGGGCCTACGAGCAGTACTTC	TRBJ2-7	TRBV5-1	TRBD2	once
CASSFGLQGPNYGYTF	TGTGCCAGCAGTTTCGGCCTACAGGGCCCTAACTATGGCTACACCTTC	TRBJ1-2	TRBV6-5	NA	NA
CASRPTGLGEKLFF	TGTGCCAGCAGGCCCACAGGGCTAGGAGAAAAACTGTTTTTT	TRBJ1-4	TRBV11-2	NA	NA
CASSRNRGFYEQYF	TGCGCCAGCAGCCGTAACAGGGGTTTTTACGAGCAGTACTTC	TRBJ2-7	TRBV4-1	TRBD1	NA
CASSTRQLREQYF	TGTGCCAGCAGTACCCGACAGCTGAGGGAGCAGTACTTC	TRBJ2-7	TRBV28	NA	NA
CASSKLEASNYGYTF	TGTGCCAGCAGCAAATTGGAAGCTTCTAACTATGGCTACACCTTC	TRBJ1-2	TRBV21-1	NA	NA
CASSQDLPGGWTEAFF	TGTGCCAGCAGCCAAGATTTACCAGGGGGCTGGACTGAAGCTTTCTTT	TRBJ1-1	TRBV3-1/TRBV3-2	TRBD1	few
CARETTGYSGNTIYF	TGTGCCAGGGAAACGACAGGCTACTCTGGAAACACCATATATTTT	TRBJ1-3	TRBV2	NA	NA
CASSKGAGQRSSYEQYF	TGTGCCAGCAGCAAAGGAGCGGGACAACGGAGCTCCTACGAGCAGTACTTC	TRBJ2-7	TRBV7-9	NA	NA
CASSLIRQANTGELFF	TGCGCCAGCAGCTTAATCAGGCAAGCGAACACCGGGGAGCTGTTTTTT	TRBJ2-2	TRBV5-1	NA	NA
CASSMTGRQETQYF	TGTGCCAGTAGTATGACAGGGCGTCAAGAGACCCAGTACTTC	TRBJ2-5	TRBV19	TRBD1	NA
CASSPRLTDTQYF	TGTGCCAGTAGTCCCAGGCTTACAGATACGCAGTATTTT	TRBJ2-3	TRBV19	NA	NA
CASSGWTGNTEAFF	TGTGCCAGCAGTGGGTGGACAGGGAACACTGAAGCTTTCTTT	TRBJ1-1	TRBV2	TRBD1	NA
CASSQQQGFYGYTF	TGTGCCAGCAGCCAGCAGCAGGGTTTCTATGGCTACACCTTC	TRBJ1-2	TRBV7-2	NA	few
CASSPRTSGRPGETQYF	TGTGCCAGTAGTCCGCGGACTAGCGGGAGGCCAGGAGAGACCCAGTACTTC	TRBJ2-5	TRBV19	TRBD2	NA
CASSFDRGGSNQPQHF	TGTGCCAGCAGTTTTGATCGAGGGGGGAGCAATCAGCCCCAGCATTTT	TRBJ1-5	TRBV28	NA	NA
CASSSTGNYGYTF	TGTGCCAGCAGCTCCACAGGGAACTATGGCTACACCTTC	TRBJ1-2	TRBV7-3	NA	NA
CAPTRGPPYGYTF	TGTGCCCCCACCAGGGGACCCCCCTATGGCTACACCTTC	TRBJ1-2	TRBV24-1	NA	NA
CASSPSLDLALYEQYF	TGTGCCAGCAGCCCCTCGCTAGATCTCGCTCTTTACGAGCAGTACTTC	TRBJ2-7	TRBV7-9	NA	NA
CASSISGTFGFYGYTF	TGTGCCAGTAGTATCTCCGGGACCTTTGGATTCTATGGCTACACCTTC	TRBJ1-2	TRBV19	NA	NA
CASSLEAYYNEQFF	TGCGCCAGCAGCTTGGAGGCCTATTACAATGAGCAGTTCTTC	TRBJ2-1	TRBV5-1	NA	NA
CASSLALFPTDTQYF	TGTGCCAGCAGCTTAGCCTTGTTCCCCACAGATACGCAGTATTTT	TRBJ2-3	TRBV7-2	NA	NA
CASSLEGSGNTIYF	TGCGCCAGCAGCTTGGAGGGGAGTGGAAACACCATATATTTT	TRBJ1-3	TRBV5-1	NA	NA
CAWNIAGTGELFF	TGTGCCTGGAACATAGCGGGCACCGGGGAGCTGTTTTTT	TRBJ2-2	TRBV30	TRBD2	NA
CASMGQVEGDTQYF	TGTGCCAGCATGGGACAGGTGGAGGGAGATACGCAGTATTTT	TRBJ2-3	TRBV6-5	TRBD1	NA
CASSTMGKDPTLEAFF	TGCGCCAGCAGCACCATGGGTAAAGACCCAACCCTTGAAGCTTTCTTT	TRBJ1-1	TRBV4-3	NA	NA
CASSAGLAGEGYEQYF	TGTGCCAGCAGCGCGGGACTAGCGGGAGAGGGGTACGAGCAGTACTTC	TRBJ2-7	TRBV7-9	TRBD2	NA